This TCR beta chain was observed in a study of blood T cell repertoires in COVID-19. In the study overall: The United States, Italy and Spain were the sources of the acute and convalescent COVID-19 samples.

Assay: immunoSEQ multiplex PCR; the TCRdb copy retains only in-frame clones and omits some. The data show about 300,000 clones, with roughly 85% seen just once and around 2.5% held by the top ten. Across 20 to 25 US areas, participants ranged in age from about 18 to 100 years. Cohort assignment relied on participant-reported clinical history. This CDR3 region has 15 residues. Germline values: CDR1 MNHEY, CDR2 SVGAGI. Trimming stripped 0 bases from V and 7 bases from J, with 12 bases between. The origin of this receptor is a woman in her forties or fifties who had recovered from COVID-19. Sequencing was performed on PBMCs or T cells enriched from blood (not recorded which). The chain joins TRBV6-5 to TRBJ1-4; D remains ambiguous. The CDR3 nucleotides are TGTGCCAGCAGTTACTCGAGAGATTTGTTTGAAAAACTGTTTTTT. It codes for CASSYSRDLFEKLFF.